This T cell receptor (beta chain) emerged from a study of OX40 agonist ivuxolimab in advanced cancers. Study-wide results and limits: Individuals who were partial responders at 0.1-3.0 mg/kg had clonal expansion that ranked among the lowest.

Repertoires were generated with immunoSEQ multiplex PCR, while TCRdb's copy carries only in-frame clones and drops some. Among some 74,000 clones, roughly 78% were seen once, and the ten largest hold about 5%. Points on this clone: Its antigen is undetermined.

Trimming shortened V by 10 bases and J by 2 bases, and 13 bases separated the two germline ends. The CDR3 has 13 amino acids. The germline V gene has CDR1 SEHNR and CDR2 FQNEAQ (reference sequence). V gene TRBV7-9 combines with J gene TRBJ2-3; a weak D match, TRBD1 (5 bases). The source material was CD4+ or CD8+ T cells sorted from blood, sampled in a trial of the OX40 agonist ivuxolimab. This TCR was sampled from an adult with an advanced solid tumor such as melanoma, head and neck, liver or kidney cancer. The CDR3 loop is CAIRQTVTDTQYF. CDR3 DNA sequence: TGTGCCATCAGACAGACCGTCACAGATACGCAGTATTTT.